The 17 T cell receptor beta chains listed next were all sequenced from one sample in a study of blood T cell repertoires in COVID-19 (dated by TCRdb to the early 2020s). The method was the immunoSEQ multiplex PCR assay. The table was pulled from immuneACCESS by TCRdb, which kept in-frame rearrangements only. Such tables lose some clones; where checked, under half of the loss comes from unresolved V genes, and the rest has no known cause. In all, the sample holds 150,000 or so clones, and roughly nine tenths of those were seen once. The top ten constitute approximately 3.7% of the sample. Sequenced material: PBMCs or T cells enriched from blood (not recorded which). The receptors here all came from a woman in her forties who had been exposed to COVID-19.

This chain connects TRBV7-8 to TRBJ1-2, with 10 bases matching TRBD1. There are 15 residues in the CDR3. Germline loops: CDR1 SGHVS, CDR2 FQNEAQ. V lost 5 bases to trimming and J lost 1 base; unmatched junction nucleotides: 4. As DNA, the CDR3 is TGTGCCAGCAGCCCAGGGACAGGGGTTAACTATGGCTACACCTTC. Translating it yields CASSPGTGVNYGYTF.

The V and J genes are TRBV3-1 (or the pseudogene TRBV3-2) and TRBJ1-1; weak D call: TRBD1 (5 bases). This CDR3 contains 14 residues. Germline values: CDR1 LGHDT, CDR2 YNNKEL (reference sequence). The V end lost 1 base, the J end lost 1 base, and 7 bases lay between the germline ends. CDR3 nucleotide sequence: TGTGCCAGCAGCCAAGCAGGGAAGAACACTGAAGCTTTCTTT. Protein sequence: CASSQAGKNTEAFF.

This chain's CDR3 is CASSKGQANTEAFF. CDR3 nucleotide sequence: TGTGCCAGCAGCAAGGGACAGGCGAACACTGAAGCTTTCTTT. This sequence joins TRBV21-1 and TRBJ1-1; no check of the table's D call, TRBD1, against the DNA was made. TRBV21-1 is shown as a pseudogene. The CDR3 contains 14 residues.

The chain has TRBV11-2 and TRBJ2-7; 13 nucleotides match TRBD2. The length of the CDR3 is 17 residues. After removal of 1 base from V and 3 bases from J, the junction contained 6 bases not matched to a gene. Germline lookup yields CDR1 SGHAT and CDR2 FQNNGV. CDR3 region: CASSLGTSGSPGYEQYF. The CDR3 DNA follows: TGTGCCAGCAGCTTAGGGACTAGCGGGAGCCCGGGCTACGAGCAGTACTTC.

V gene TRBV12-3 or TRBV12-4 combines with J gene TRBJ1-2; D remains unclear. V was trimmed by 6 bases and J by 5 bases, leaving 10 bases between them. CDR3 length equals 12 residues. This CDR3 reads CASREESYGYTF. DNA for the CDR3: TGTGCCAGCAGGGAGGAGTCGTATGGCTACACCTTC.

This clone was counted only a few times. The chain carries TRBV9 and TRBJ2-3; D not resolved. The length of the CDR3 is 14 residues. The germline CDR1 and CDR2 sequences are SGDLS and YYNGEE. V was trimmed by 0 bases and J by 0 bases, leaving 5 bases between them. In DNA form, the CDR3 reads TGTGCCAGCAGCGTAGCGGTAAGCACAGATACGCAGTATTTT. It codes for CASSVAVSTDTQYF.

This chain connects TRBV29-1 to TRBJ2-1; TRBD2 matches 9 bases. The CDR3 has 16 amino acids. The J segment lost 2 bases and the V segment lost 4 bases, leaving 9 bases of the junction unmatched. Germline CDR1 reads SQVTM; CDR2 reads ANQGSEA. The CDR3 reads CSVALAGGRAYNEQFF. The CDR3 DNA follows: TGCAGCGTTGCCCTTGCGGGCGGGAGGGCCTACAATGAGCAGTTCTTC.

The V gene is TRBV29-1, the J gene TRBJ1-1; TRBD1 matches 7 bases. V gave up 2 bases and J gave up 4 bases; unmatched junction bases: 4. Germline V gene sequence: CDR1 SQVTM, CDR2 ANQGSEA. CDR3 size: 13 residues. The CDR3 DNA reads TGCAGCGTTGAAACAGGGGTTAGCACTGAAGCTTTCTTT. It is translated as CSVETGVSTEAFF.

For the CDR3, the DNA is TGCGCCAGCAGGGTAGCTAACTATGGCTACACCTTC. Translated: CASRVANYGYTF. The gene calls are TRBV5-1 and TRBJ1-2, with D uncertain. There are 12 residues in the CDR3. Trimming cost V 5 bases and J 0 bases, with 5 bases left between them. From germline, CDR1 is SGHRS and CDR2 YFSETQ. Drawing the rest from reference TRBV5-1 and TRBJ1-2, the complete variable domain is KAGVTQTPRYLIKTRGQQVTLSCSPISGHRSVSWYQQTPGQGLQFLFEYFSETQRNKGNFPGRFSGRQFSNSRSEMNVSTLELGDSALYLCASRVANYGYTFGSGTRLTVV.

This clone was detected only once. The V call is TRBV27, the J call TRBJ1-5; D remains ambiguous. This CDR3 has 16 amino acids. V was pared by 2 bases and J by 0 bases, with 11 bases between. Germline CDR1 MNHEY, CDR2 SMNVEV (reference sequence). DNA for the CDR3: TGTGCCAGCAGTTTAAGAGGCATTTATAGCAATCAGCCCCAGCATTTT. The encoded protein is CASSLRGIYSNQPQHF.

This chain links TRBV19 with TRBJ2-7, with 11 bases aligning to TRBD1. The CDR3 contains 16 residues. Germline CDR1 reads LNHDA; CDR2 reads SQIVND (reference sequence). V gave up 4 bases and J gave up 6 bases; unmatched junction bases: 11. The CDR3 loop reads CASSNRGQGATSEQYF. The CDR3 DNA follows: TGTGCCAGTAGTAACCGTGGACAGGGGGCTACCTCCGAGCAGTACTTC. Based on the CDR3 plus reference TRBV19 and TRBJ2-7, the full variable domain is DGGITQSPKYLFRKEGQNVTLSCEQNLNHDAMYWYRQDPGQGLRLIYYSQIVNDFQKGDIAEGYSVSREKKESFPLTVTSAQKNPTAFYLCASSNRGQGATSEQYFGPGTRLTVT.

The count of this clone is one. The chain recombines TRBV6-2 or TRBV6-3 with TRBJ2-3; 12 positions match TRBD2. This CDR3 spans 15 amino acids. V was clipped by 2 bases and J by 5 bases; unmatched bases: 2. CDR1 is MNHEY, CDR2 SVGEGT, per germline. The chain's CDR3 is CASSYETSGRDTQYF. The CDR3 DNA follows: TGTGCCAGCAGTTACGAGACTAGCGGGAGAGATACGCAGTATTTT.

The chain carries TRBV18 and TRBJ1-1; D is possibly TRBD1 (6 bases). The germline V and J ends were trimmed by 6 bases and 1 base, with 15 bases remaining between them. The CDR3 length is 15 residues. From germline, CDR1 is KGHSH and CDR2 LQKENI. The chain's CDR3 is CASSRGGTPNTEAFF. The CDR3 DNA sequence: TGTGCCAGCTCCCGGGGGGGGACACCGAACACTGAAGCTTTCTTT.

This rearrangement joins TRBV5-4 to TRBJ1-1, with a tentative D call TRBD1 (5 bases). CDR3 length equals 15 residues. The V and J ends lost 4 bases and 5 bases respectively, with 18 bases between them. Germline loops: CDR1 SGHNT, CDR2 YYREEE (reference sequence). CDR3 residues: CASSPKGKGRTEAFF. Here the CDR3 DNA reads TGTGCCAGCAGCCCTAAAGGAAAGGGGAGGACTGAAGCTTTCTTT.

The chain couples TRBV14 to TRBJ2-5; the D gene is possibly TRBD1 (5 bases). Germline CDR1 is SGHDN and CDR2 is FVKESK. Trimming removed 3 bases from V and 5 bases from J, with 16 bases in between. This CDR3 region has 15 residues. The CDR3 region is CASSHQRKGRETQYF. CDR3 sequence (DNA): TGTGCCAGCAGCCATCAAAGGAAGGGGCGGGAGACCCAGTACTTC.

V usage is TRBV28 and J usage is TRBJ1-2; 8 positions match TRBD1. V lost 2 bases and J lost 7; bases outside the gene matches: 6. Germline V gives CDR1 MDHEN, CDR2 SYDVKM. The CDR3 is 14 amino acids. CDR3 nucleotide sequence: TGTGCCAGCAGTTTAGCCCGGACAGGGTTTGGCTACACCTTC. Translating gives CASSLARTGFGYTF.

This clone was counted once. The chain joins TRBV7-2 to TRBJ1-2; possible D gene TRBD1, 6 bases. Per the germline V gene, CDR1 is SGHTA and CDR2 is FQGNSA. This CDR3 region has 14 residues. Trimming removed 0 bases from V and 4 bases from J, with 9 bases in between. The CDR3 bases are TGTGCCAGCAGCTTAGCGGACAGCCCCTATGGCTACACCTTC. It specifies CASSLADSPYGYTF.